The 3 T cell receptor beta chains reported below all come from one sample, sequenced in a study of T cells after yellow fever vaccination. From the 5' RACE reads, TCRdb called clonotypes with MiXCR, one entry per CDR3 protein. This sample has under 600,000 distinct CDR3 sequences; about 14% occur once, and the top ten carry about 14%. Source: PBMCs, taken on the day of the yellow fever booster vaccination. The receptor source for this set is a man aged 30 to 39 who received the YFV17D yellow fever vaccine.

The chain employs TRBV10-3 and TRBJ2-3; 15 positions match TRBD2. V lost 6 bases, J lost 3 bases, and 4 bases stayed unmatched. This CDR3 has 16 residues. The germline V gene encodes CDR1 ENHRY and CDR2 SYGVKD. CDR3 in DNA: TGTGCCATCAGCCCAGGGACTAGCGGGAGGACAGATACGCAGTATTTT. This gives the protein CAISPGTSGRTDTQYF.

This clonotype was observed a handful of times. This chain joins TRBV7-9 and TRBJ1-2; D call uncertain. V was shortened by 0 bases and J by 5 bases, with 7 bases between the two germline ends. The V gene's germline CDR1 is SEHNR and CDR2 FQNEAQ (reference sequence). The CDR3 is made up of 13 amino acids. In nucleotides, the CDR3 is TGTGCCAGCAGCTTAGCACAGCCTTATGGCTACACCTTC. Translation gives CASSLAQPYGYTF. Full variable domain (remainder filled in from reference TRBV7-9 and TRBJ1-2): DTGVSQNPRHKITKRGQNVTFRCDPISEHNRLYWYRQTLGQGPEFLTYFQNEAQLEKSRLLSDRFSAERPKGSFSTLEIQRTEQGDSAMYLCASSLAQPYGYTFGSGTRLTVV.

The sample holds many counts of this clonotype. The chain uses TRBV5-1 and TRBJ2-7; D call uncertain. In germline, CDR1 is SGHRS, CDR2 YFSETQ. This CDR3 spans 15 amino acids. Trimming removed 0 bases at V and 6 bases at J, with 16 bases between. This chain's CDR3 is CASSLGGAYSGEQYF. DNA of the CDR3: TGCGCCAGCAGCTTGGGTGGAGCGTATTCCGGCGAGCAGTACTTC.